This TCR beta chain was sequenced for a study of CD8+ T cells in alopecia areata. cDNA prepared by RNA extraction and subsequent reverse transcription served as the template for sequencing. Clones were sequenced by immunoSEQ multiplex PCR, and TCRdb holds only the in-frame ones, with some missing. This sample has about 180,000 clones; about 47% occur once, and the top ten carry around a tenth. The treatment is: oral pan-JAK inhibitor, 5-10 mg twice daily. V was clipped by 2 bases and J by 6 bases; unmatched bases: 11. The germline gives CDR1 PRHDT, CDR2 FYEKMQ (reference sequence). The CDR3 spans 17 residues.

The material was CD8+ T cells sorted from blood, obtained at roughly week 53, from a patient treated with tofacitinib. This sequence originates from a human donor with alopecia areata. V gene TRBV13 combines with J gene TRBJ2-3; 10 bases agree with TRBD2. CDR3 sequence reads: CASSLFEAGGPKDTQYF. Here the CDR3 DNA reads TGTGCCAGCAGCTTATTTGAAGCGGGGGGGCCGAAGGATACGCAGTATTTT. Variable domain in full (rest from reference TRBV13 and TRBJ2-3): AAGVIQSPRHLIKEKRETATLKCYPIPRHDTVYWYQQGPGQDPQFLISFYEKMQSDKGSIPDRFSAQQFSDYHSELNMSSLELGDSALYFCASSLFEAGGPKDTQYFGPGTRLTVL.